A single sample is the source of the 21 T cell receptor beta chains below, sequenced in a study of cytomegalovirus exposure and HLA in healthy donors. PCR employed 60 Vbeta and 13 Jbeta primers. Clones were sequenced by immunoSEQ multiplex PCR, and TCRdb holds only the in-frame ones, with some missing. This table holds roughly 150,000 clones, roughly 70% found once. Sequenced material: PBMCs. Every receptor here comes from a woman between 50 and 59 years old in good health and CMV-seropositive.

The chain has TRBV2 and TRBJ1-1, with a possible D match to TRBD1 (5 bases). CDR1 is SNHLY, CDR2 FYNNEI, per germline. V was cut by 7 bases and J by 4 bases, with 13 bases left in between. The CDR3 covers 13 residues. The CDR3 nucleotides read TGTGCCAGCAAGAAGGGGCCCACCACTGAAGCTTTCTTT. Its protein product is CASKKGPTTEAFF.

The chain is built from TRBV5-1 and TRBJ2-1; TRBD2 is a possible D gene (7 bases). The germline V gene encodes CDR1 SGHRS and CDR2 YFSETQ. The CDR3 consists of 14 residues. V was shortened by 3 bases and J by 6 bases, with 13 bases between the two germline ends. CDR3 sequence: CASSWEGGSNEQFF. CDR3 coding DNA: TGCGCCAGCAGCTGGGAGGGGGGGTCCAATGAGCAGTTCTTC. Filled out from reference TRBV5-1 and TRBJ2-1, the complete variable domain reads KAGVTQTPRYLIKTRGQQVTLSCSPISGHRSVSWYQQTPGQGLQFLFEYFSETQRNKGNFPGRFSGRQFSNSRSEMNVSTLELGDSALYLCASSWEGGSNEQFFGPGTRLTVL.

The CDR3 DNA reads as TGTGCCAGCAGCTTAGATCAGGGGGCTGCGGGGAACACTGAAGCTTTCTTT. As protein: CASSLDQGAAGNTEAFF. The chain uses TRBV11-2 and TRBJ1-1, with 8 bases identical to TRBD1. V lost 0 bases and J lost 1; bases outside the gene matches: 7. The germline CDR1 and CDR2 sequences are SGHAT and FQNNGV. The CDR3 loop spans 17 amino acids.

CDR3 nucleotide sequence: TGCGCCAGCAGCCCCTCCGGGGGGAGAGGCACTGAAGCTTTCTTT. Its translation: CASSPSGGRGTEAFF. The rearrangement uses TRBV5-1 and TRBJ1-1; weak D call: TRBD1 (5 bases). The CDR3 sequence is 15 residues long. Germline lookup yields CDR1 SGHRS and CDR2 YFSETQ. The V end lost 4 bases, the J end lost 4 bases, and 17 bases lay between the germline ends.

J is TRBJ1-2 and V is TRBV7-3, with TRBD1 matching over 8 bases. The CDR3 sequence is 13 residues long. The trim removed 4 bases at V and 7 bases at J, leaving 5 bases unmatched. Germline CDR1 SGHTA, CDR2 FQGTGA. The CDR3 spells CASSSDDRGGYTF. CDR3 bases: TGTGCCAGCAGCTCGGACGACAGGGGTGGCTACACCTTC.

This chain connects TRBV5-1 to TRBJ1-2; 9 bases align to TRBD1. V was pared by 3 bases and J by 8 bases, with 5 bases of the junction left unmatched. The CDR3 sequence is 13 residues long. Germline V gives CDR1 SGHRS, CDR2 YFSETQ. CDR3 in DNA: TGCGCCAGCAGCTCGGACAGGGGTAGGGGCTACACCTTC. It specifies CASSSDRGRGYTF.

V usage is TRBV10-2 and J usage is TRBJ2-2; 9 bases fit TRBD1. Per germline, CDR1 WSHSY and CDR2 SAAADI. CDR3 length: 14 amino acids. With 7 bases clipped from V and 5 bases from J, the junction kept 5 bases outside the gene matches. CDR3 sequence: CASKSTGGTGELFF. The CDR3 DNA reads TGCGCCAGCAAGTCGACAGGGGGTACCGGGGAGCTGTTTTTT.

This chain joins TRBV5-1 and TRBJ2-5, with 11 bases that match TRBD2. CDR1 is SGHRS and CDR2 is YFSETQ in the germline V gene. This CDR3 is built from 16 residues. Trimming cost V 4 bases and J 5 bases; bases outside gene matches: 10. CDR3 sequence reads: CASSLGTSGLFETQYF. The CDR3 coding sequence is TGCGCCAGCAGCCTGGGGACTAGCGGTCTTTTTGAGACCCAGTACTTC.

This chain uses TRBV29-1 with TRBJ1-2; 7 nucleotides agree with TRBD1. Trimming at V came to 7 bases and at J to 7 bases, leaving 6 bases not matched to a gene. The CDR3 length is 11 residues. Looked up from germline, CDR1 is SQVTM and CDR2 is ANQGSEA. In DNA, the CDR3 is TGCAGCGCTCAGACAGGGAGTGGCTACACCTTC. Its translation: CSAQTGSGYTF.

CDR3: CASSELAIHAETQYF. The CDR3 DNA reads TGTGCCAGCAGTGAATTAGCGATCCACGCAGAGACCCAGTACTTC. The chain links TRBV6-1 to TRBJ2-5; tentatively, D is TRBD2 (5 bases). Per germline, CDR1 MNHNS and CDR2 SASEGT. The V and J ends lost 2 bases and 4 bases respectively, with 14 bases between them. This CDR3 spans 15 amino acids.

This chain joins TRBV27 and TRBJ2-3; 11 bases map to TRBD2. Per the germline V gene, CDR1 is MNHEY and CDR2 is SMNVEV (reference sequence). The V and J ends lost 7 bases and 4 bases, in that order; junction bases with no gene match: 7. The CDR3 is made up of 15 amino acids. The CDR3 here is CASTPLAGVADTQYF. CDR3 coding DNA: TGTGCCAGCACCCCACTAGCGGGGGTTGCAGATACGCAGTATTTT.

This chain connects TRBV6-1 to TRBJ1-5; D remains unclear. CDR1 is MNHNS and CDR2 is SASEGT in the germline V gene. CDR3 length: 13 residues. Trimming removed 2 bases at V and 4 bases at J, with 6 bases between. CDR3 coding DNA: TGTGCCAGCAGTGAAATCGGTAATCAGCCCCAGCATTTT. It specifies CASSEIGNQPQHF.

The chain recombines TRBV5-1 with TRBJ1-2; 10 nucleotides match TRBD1. The CDR3 sequence is 14 residues long. With 1 base clipped from V and 9 bases from J, the junction kept 6 bases outside the gene matches. Looked up from germline, CDR1 is SGHRS and CDR2 is YFSETQ. The CDR3 coding sequence is TGCGCCAGCAGCTTGTTGGGGACAGGGGATCGCTACACCTTC. Its protein product is CASSLLGTGDRYTF.

This chain links TRBV30 with TRBJ1-1; TRBD1 might be the D (6 bases). V lost 4 bases and J 2 bases, leaving 11 bases between the germline ends. The CDR3 covers 13 residues. The germline CDR1 and CDR2 sequences are GTSNPN and SVGIG (reference sequence). CDR3 in amino acids: CAWNQGFNTEAFF. DNA for the CDR3: TGTGCCTGGAATCAGGGGTTCAACACTGAAGCTTTCTTT.

This clone appeared a few times. Here the CDR3 reads CASSDSAEETQYF. The CDR3 DNA is TGTGCCAGCAGTGACTCGGCAGAAGAGACCCAGTACTTC. The chain is built from TRBV6-4 and TRBJ2-5; D gene unclear. The V and J ends lost 0 bases and 3 bases respectively, with 5 bases between them. Per the germline V gene, CDR1 is MRHNA and CDR2 is SNTAGT. CDR3 size: 13 residues.

The chain uses TRBV19 and TRBJ1-2; a possible D gene is TRBD1 (6 bases). Germline V lookup: CDR1 LNHDA, CDR2 SQIVND (reference sequence). The CDR3 runs 17 residues. The V end lost 8 bases, the J end lost 0 bases, and 22 bases lay between the germline ends. The chain's CDR3 is CASGPGGAATPNYGYTF. DNA of the CDR3: TGTGCCAGTGGGCCGGGGGGGGCGGCCACACCTAACTATGGCTACACCTTC.

The CDR3 reads CASSETSGAHPQYF. The CDR3 coding sequence is TGTGCCAGCAGTGAGACTAGCGGGGCACATCCCCAGTACTTC. The J gene is TRBJ2-7, the V gene TRBV6-4; 11 nucleotides line up with TRBD2. Germline V gene data show CDR1 as MRHNA and CDR2 as SNTAGT. J was trimmed by 10 bases and V by 3 bases; bases with no gene match: 8. This CDR3 spans 14 amino acids.

In this sample, this clone turned up many times. V is TRBV5-6 and J is TRBJ2-7, with D hard to call. The germline V and J ends were trimmed by 1 base and 5 bases, with 10 bases remaining between them. The germline CDR1 and CDR2 sequences are SGHDT and YYEEEE. CDR3 length: 13 amino acids. For the CDR3, the DNA is TGTGCCAGCAGCTTGATACTCCGGGACGAGCAGTACTTC. Translated: CASSLILRDEQYF. Complete variable domain (other parts from reference TRBV5-6 and TRBJ2-7): DAGVTQSPTHLIKTRGQQVTLRCSPKSGHDTVSWYQQALGQGPQFIFQYYEEEERQRGNFPDRFSGHQFPNYSSELNVNALLLGDSALYLCASSLILRDEQYFGPGTRLTVT.

V gene TRBV2 combines with J gene TRBJ1-1; a weak D match, TRBD1 (5 bases). V lost 6 bases and J lost 5, with 10 bases in between. Germline V lookup: CDR1 SNHLY, CDR2 FYNNEI. The CDR3 is 12 residues long. The CDR3 DNA is TGTGCCAGCAGACCTCAGGGAACTGAAGCTTTCTTT. Protein: CASRPQGTEAFF.

The chain carries TRBV28 and TRBJ1-2; 8 bases are shared with TRBD1. The germline V gene encodes CDR1 MDHEN and CDR2 SYDVKM. This CDR3 is 12 amino acids long. V trimming: 9 bases; J trimming: 4 bases; junction bases outside the gene matches: 4. CDR3 nucleotide sequence: TGTGCCAGTGCCGGACAGGGCTATGGCTACACCTTC. Its protein product is CASAGQGYGYTF.

This chain uses TRBV6-5 with TRBJ2-1; D possibly corresponds to TRBD1 (6 bases). Germline CDR1 reads MNHEY; CDR2 reads SVGAGI. CDR3 size: 14 residues. V was shortened by 0 bases and J by 9 bases, with 12 bases between the two germline ends. The CDR3 loop is CASSYSGASREQFF. The CDR3 DNA is TGTGCCAGCAGTTACTCGGGGGCTAGCCGTGAGCAGTTCTTC.